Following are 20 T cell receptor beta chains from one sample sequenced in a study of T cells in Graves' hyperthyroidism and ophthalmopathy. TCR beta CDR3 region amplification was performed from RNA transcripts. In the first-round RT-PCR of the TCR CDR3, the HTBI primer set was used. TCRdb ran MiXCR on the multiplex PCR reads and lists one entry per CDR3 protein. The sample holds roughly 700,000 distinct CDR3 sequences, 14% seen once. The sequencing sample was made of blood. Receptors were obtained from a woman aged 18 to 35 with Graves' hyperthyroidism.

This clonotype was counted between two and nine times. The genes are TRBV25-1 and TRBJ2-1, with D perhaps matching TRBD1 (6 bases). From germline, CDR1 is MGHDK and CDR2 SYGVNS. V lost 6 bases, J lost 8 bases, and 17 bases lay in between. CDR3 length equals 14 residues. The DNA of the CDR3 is TGTGCCAGCAGCGCTACCGGGACAAACGATGAGCAGTTCTTC. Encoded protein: CASSATGTNDEQFF. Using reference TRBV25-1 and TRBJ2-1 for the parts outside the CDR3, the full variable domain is EADIYQTPRYLVIGTGKKITLECSQTMGHDKMYWYQQDPGMELHLIHYSYGVNSTEKGDLSSESTVSRIRTEHFPLTLESARPSHTSQYLCASSATGTNDEQFFGPGTRLTVL.

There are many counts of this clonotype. This chain's CDR3 is CASRVTGIGYGYTF. CDR3 nucleotides: TGTGCCAGTAGGGTTACAGGGATCGGCTATGGCTACACCTTC. The J gene is TRBJ1-2, the V gene TRBV19; D perhaps matches TRBD1 (6 bases). V was pared by 6 bases and J by 4 bases, with 15 bases between. CDR1 is LNHDA and CDR2 is SQIVND in the germline V gene (reference sequence). This CDR3 spans 14 amino acids.

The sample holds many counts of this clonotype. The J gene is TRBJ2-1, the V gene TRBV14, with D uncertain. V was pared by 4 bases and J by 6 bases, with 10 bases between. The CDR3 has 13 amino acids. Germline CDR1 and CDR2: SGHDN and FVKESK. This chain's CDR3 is CASSLRHFNEQFF. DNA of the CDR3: TGTGCCAGCAGCCTGAGACACTTCAATGAGCAGTTCTTC.

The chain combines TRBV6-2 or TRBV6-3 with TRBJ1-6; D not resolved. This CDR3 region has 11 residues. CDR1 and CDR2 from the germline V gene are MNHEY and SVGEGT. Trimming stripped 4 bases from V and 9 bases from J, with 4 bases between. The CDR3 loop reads CASSSASPLHF. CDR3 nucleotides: TGTGCCAGCAGTTCTGCTTCACCCCTCCACTTT.

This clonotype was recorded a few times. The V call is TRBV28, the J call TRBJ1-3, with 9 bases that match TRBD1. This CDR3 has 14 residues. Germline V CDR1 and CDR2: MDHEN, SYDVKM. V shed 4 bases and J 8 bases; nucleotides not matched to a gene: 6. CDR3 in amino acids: CASSSTGGRDTIYF. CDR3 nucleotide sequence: TGTGCCAGCAGTTCAACAGGGGGCAGGGACACCATATATTTT.

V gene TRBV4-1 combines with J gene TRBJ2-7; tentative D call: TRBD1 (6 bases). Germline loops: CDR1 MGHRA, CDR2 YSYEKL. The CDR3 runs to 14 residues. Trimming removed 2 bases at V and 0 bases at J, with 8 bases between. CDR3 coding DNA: TGCGCCAGCAGCCAACAGGGGCTCTCCTACGAGCAGTACTTC. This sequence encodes CASSQQGLSYEQYF.

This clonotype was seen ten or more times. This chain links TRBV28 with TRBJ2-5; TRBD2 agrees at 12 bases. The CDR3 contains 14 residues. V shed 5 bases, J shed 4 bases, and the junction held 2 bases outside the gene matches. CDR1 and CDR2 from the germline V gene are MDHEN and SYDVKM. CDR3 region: CASSRTSGTETQYF. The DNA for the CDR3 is TGTGCCAGCAGTCGGACTAGCGGGACAGAGACCCAGTACTTC.

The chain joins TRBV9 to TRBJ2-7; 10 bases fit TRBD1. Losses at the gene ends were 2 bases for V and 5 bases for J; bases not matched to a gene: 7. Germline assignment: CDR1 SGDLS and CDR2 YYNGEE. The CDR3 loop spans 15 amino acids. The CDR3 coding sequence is TGTGCCAGCAGCGTCGGTGGGACAGGGGCCGACGAGCAGTACTTC. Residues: CASSVGGTGADEQYF.

The CDR3, as DNA: TGTGCCAGCTCCACGGGACGGACTAGCGTTGCCTATATCTACGAGCAGTACTTC. Its protein is CASSTGRTSVAYIYEQYF. The rearrangement uses TRBV18 and TRBJ2-7; 9 bases match TRBD2. The CDR3 runs 18 residues. Germline V CDR1 and CDR2: KGHSH, LQKENI. With V trimmed by 6 bases and J by 3 bases, 18 bases remained unmatched.

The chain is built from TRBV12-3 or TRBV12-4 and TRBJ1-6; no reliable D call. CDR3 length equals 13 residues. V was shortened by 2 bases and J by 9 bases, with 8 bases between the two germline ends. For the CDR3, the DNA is TGTGCCAGCAGTTTATCTGGGGTTTCACCCCTCCACTTT. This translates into CASSLSGVSPLHF.

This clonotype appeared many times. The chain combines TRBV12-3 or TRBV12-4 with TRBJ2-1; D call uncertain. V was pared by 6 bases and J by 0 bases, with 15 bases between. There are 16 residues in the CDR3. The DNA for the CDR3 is TGTGCCAGCAGCCTCCGGGCAGCTCTCTCCTACAATGAGCAGTTCTTC. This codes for CASSLRAALSYNEQFF.

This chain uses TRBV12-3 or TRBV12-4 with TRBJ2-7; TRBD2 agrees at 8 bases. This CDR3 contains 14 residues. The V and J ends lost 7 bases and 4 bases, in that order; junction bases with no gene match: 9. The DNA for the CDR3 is TGTGCCAGCAATGTTACTAGCGGACGATACGAGCAGTACTTC. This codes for CASNVTSGRYEQYF.

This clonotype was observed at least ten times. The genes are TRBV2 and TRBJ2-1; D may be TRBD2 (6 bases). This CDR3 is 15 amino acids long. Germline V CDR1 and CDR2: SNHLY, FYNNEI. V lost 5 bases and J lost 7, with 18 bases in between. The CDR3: CASSLSLAPRNEQFF. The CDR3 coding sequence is TGTGCCAGCAGTCTATCCCTAGCGCCCAGAAATGAGCAGTTCTTC.

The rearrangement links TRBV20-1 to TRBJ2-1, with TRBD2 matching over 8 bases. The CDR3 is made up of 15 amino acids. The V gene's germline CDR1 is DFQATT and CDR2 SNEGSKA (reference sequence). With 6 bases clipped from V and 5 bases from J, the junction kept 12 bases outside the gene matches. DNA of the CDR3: TGCAGTGCCGTCCAGCGGGAGTTAGGGGACAATGAGCAGTTCTTC. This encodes CSAVQRELGDNEQFF.

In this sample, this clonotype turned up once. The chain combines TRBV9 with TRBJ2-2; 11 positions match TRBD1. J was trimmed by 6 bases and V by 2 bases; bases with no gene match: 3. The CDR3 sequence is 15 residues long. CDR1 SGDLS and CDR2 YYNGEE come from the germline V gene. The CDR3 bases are TGTGCCAGCAGCGTCGGACAGGGGGCGCCCGGGGAGCTGTTTTTT. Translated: CASSVGQGAPGELFF. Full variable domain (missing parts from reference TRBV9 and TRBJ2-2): DSGVTQTPKHLITATGQRVTLRCSPRSGDLSVYWYQQSLDQGLQFLIQYYNGEERAKGNILERFSAQQFPDLHSELNLSSLELGDSALYFCASSVGQGAPGELFFGEGSRLTVL.

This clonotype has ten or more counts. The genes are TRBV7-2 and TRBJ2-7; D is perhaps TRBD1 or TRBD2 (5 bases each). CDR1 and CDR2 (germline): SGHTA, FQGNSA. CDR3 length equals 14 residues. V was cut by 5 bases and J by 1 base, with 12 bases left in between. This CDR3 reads CASSARDGSYEQYF. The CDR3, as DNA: TGTGCCAGCAGCGCCCGGGACGGATCCTACGAGCAGTACTTC.

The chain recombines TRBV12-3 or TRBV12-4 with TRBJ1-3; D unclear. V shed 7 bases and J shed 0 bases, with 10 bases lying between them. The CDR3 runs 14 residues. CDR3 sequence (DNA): TGTGCCAGCACTCCACACGTCTCTGGAAACACCATATATTTT. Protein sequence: CASTPHVSGNTIYF.

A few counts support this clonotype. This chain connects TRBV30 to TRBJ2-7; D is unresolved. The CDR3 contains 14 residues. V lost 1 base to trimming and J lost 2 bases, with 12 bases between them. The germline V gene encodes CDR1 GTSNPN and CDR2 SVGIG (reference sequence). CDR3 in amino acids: CAWSAWSGAYEQYF. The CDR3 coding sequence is TGTGCCTGGAGTGCTTGGTCGGGTGCCTACGAGCAGTACTTC.

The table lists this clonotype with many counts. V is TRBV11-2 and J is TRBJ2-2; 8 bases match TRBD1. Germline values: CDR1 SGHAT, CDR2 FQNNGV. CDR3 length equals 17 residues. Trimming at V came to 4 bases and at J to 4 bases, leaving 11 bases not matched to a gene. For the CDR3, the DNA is TGTGCCAGCAGCTCTCGAACAGGGGGAGGATTCACCGGGGAGCTGTTTTTT. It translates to CASSSRTGGGFTGELFF.

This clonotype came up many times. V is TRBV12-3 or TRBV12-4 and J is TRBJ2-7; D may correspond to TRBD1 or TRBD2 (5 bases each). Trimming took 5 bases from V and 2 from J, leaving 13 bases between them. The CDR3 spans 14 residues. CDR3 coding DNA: TGTGCCAGCAGTGCCGGGACCTTCGCCTACGAGCAGTACTTC. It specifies CASSAGTFAYEQYF.